A selection of T cell receptor beta chains follows, all from one sample in a study of cytomegalovirus exposure and HLA in healthy donors. Assay: immunoSEQ multiplex PCR; the TCRdb copy retains only in-frame clones and omits some. Of around 96,000 clones detected, roughly 80% appear once; the ten largest clones hold roughly 9.1%. Sequenced sample: PBMCs. These TCRs come from a man aged 25-45 years in good health and CMV-seropositive. Each CDR3 is given with its conserved first and last residue. D genes are given only for firm matches. Rows may omit the clone size; those that give it use once, few, many or a size class.

v_gene,d_gene,j_gene,abundance,CDR3aa,CDR3nt
TRBV4-1,.,TRBJ1-5,few,CASSQDKLEPAQHF,TGCGCCAGCAGCCAAGATAAGTTGGAGCCGGCCCAGCATTTT
TRBV5-1,.,TRBJ2-3,.,CASSLAPSRDTDTQYF,TGCGCCAGCAGCTTGGCTCCTAGCCGGGACACAGATACGCAGTATTTT
TRBV6-5,TRBD1,TRBJ2-2,.,CASSRQGSVAGELFF,TGTGCCAGCAGCAGACAGGGGTCGGTCGCCGGGGAGCTGTTTTTT
TRBV28,.,TRBJ1-5,.,CASSLEVAGPGRQPQHF,TGTGCCAGCAGTTTAGAGGTTGCGGGACCCGGGCGTCAGCCCCAGCATTTT
TRBV7-3,.,TRBJ1-1,.,CASRTGQMNTEAFF,TGTGCCAGCAGAACGGGACAAATGAACACTGAAGCTTTCTTT
TRBV4-1,TRBD1,TRBJ2-5,.,CASSPGQGVQETQYF,TGCGCCAGCAGCCCCGGACAGGGGGTTCAAGAGACCCAGTACTTC
TRBV18,.,TRBJ2-5,.,CASSAGRSVRETQYF,TGTGCCAGCTCAGCGGGACGGAGCGTGAGGGAGACCCAGTACTTC
TRBV4-2,.,TRBJ1-6,.,CASSQELNSPLHF,TGTGCCAGCAGCCAAGAACTGAATTCACCCCTCCACTTT
TRBV10-3,.,TRBJ1-5,.,CAISGNDGRGRPNQPQHF,TGTGCCATCAGCGGAAACGACGGAAGGGGCCGACCTAATCAGCCCCAGCATTTT
TRBV7-9,.,TRBJ2-5,.,CASSLGGTFQETQYF,TGTGCCAGCAGCTTAGGGGGGACATTCCAAGAGACCCAGTACTTC
TRBV6-5,TRBD1,TRBJ1-2,.,CATSGQGGYGYTF,TGTGCCACCTCGGGACAGGGGGGATATGGCTACACCTTC
TRBV7-9,TRBD1,TRBJ2-1,.,CASSLDRGPYNEQFF,TGTGCCAGCAGCTTAGACAGGGGCCCCTACAATGAGCAGTTCTTC
TRBV7-2,.,TRBJ1-1,few,CASSARESTEAFF,TGTGCCAGCAGTGCCAGGGAATCCACTGAAGCTTTCTTT
TRBV19,.,TRBJ2-7,.,CASSIGRGGSYEQYF,TGTGCCAGTAGTATAGGCCGAGGTGGGTCCTACGAGCAGTACTTC
TRBV6-5,TRBD1,TRBJ2-2,.,CASSYGTGWTGELFF,TGTGCCAGCAGTTACGGGACAGGGTGGACCGGGGAGCTGTTTTTT
TRBV5-1,.,TRBJ1-4,many,CASSVQMATNEKLFF,TGCGCCAGCAGCGTACAGATGGCAACTAATGAAAAACTGTTTTTT
TRBV30,.,TRBJ2-3,once,CAWSRGTLSTDTQYF,TGTGCCTGGAGCCGGGGGACCTTAAGCACAGATACGCAGTATTTT
TRBV2,TRBD2,TRBJ2-1,.,CASGGDRTSGENNEQFF,TGTGCCAGCGGGGGAGACCGGACTAGCGGGGAGAACAATGAGCAGTTCTTC
TRBV6-5,.,TRBJ1-1,.,CASSYRQLFPTEAFF,TGTGCCAGCAGTTACAGACAGTTATTTCCGACTGAAGCTTTCTTT
TRBV11-3,TRBD1,TRBJ2-7,.,CASSRQGFEQYF,TGTGCCAGCAGCAGACAGGGATTCGAGCAGTACTTC
TRBV14,.,TRBJ1-6,.,CASSQGRQARNSPLHF,TGTGCCAGCAGCCAAGGTCGACAGGCCCGAAATTCACCCCTCCACTTT
TRBV7-9,.,TRBJ2-5,.,CASSLVTEETQYF,TGTGCCAGCAGCTTAGTAACAGAAGAGACCCAGTACTTC
TRBV4-3,.,TRBJ2-1,once,CASSRVGPASSYNEQFF,TGCGCCAGCAGCCGGGTGGGGCCAGCGTCCTCCTACAATGAGCAGTTCTTC
TRBV5-1,TRBD2,TRBJ2-5,.,CATSKVAGLQETQYF,TGCGCCACCTCCAAGGTAGCGGGGCTCCAAGAGACCCAGTACTTC
TRBV18,.,TRBJ1-1,.,CASSPQGTEAFF,TGTGCCAGCTCCCCTCAGGGAACTGAAGCTTTCTTT
TRBV7-3,.,TRBJ2-3,.,CASSLAGGTDTQYF,TGTGCCAGCAGCTTAGCAGGGGGCACAGATACGCAGTATTTT
TRBV28,TRBD1,TRBJ1-5,.,CASSVTGEGNQPQHF,TGTGCCAGCAGCGTGACAGGGGAAGGGAATCAGCCCCAGCATTTT
TRBV7-2,.,TRBJ2-3,.,CASSPDMVTQYF,TGTGCCAGCAGTCCGGACATGGTTACGCAGTATTTT
TRBV5-6,.,TRBJ2-3,once,CASSFPGDTQYF,TGTGCCAGCAGCTTCCCAGGGGATACGCAGTATTTT
TRBV9,TRBD2,TRBJ2-5,.,CASSGDTGTSGETQYF,TGTGCCAGCAGCGGAGATACCGGGACTAGCGGTGAGACCCAGTACTTC
TRBV4-1,.,TRBJ2-7,.,CASSQGAGEFYEQYF,TGCGCCAGCAGCCAAGGGGCAGGGGAGTTCTACGAGCAGTACTTC
TRBV2,.,TRBJ1-1,.,CASTLGQTNTEAFF,TGTGCCAGCACTCTCGGACAGACGAACACTGAAGCTTTCTTT
TRBV6-1,TRBD1,TRBJ1-5,.,CASSAYGTGGTNQPQHF,TGTGCCAGCAGTGCATACGGGACAGGGGGGACTAATCAGCCCCAGCATTTT
TRBV7-9,TRBD1,TRBJ1-2,.,CSSSVGQNYGYTF,TGTTCCAGCAGCGTGGGACAGAACTATGGCTACACCTTC
TRBV29-1,TRBD1,TRBJ2-7,.,CSVDRTGGDEQYF,TGCAGCGTTGATAGGACAGGGGGCGACGAGCAGTACTTC
TRBV2,TRBD1,TRBJ1-6,.,CASSGQGANSPLHF,TGTGCCAGCAGTGGACAGGGGGCTAATTCACCCCTCCACTTT
TRBV14,TRBD1,TRBJ1-2,.,CASSPDRDYGYTF,TGTGCCAGCAGCCCGGACAGGGACTATGGCTACACCTTC
TRBV30,.,TRBJ1-3,few,CAWKQAGNTIYF,TGTGCCTGGAAACAGGCTGGAAACACCATATATTTT
TRBV7-8,TRBD2,TRBJ2-2,.,CASSPSRLAVITGELFF,TGTGCCAGCAGCCCGAGTAGGCTAGCGGTTATCACCGGGGAGCTGTTTTTT
TRBV5-1,.,TRBJ1-1,few,CASSLAGRGGRTEAFF,TGCGCCAGCAGCTTGGCCGGTCGGGGGGGCCGCACTGAAGCTTTCTTT
TRBV18,.,TRBJ1-2,once,CASSPDTDYGYTF,TGTGCCAGCTCACCGGACACTGACTATGGCTACACCTTC
TRBV5-3,TRBD1,TRBJ1-3,.,CARSRTGSAIKSSGNTIYF,TGTGCCAGAAGCCGGACAGGATCGGCTATAAAGTCCTCTGGAAACACCATATATTTT
TRBV28,TRBD1,TRBJ1-1,.,CASRLTDRDTEAFF,TGTGCCAGCCGCCTGACCGACAGGGACACTGAAGCTTTCTTT
TRBV19,TRBD2,TRBJ2-3,.,CASRGWEGTDTQYF,TGTGCCAGTAGAGGATGGGAGGGGACAGATACGCAGTATTTT
TRBV6-5,.,TRBJ1-6,once,CASSYRTAFNSPLHF,TGTGCCAGCAGTTACCGGACAGCTTTCAATTCACCCCTCCACTTT
TRBV6-5,.,TRBJ1-5,.,CVSTPPGGNQPQHF,TGTGTCAGCACCCCCCCAGGGGGCAATCAGCCCCAGCATTTT
TRBV7-3,TRBD1,TRBJ2-5,.,CASSSDRDRGEQYF,TGTGCCAGCAGCTCCGACCGGGACAGGGGTGAGCAGTACTTC
TRBV7-3,.,TRBJ2-5,.,CASSSGQSGETQYF,TGTGCCAGCAGCTCGGGACAGAGCGGGGAGACCCAGTACTTC
TRBV7-9,TRBD1,TRBJ2-7,.,CASSSRDRGYEQYF,TGTGCCAGCAGCAGCCGGGACAGGGGCTACGAGCAGTACTTC
TRBV18,.,TRBJ1-6,.,CASSPDKSSYNSPLHF,TGTGCCAGCTCACCTGACAAGAGCTCCTATAATTCACCCCTCCACTTT
TRBV27,.,TRBJ2-3,few,CASSLSNGGTDTQYF,TGTGCCAGCAGTTTATCGAACGGGGGAACAGATACGCAGTATTTT
TRBV2,.,TRBJ2-2,.,CASSRQDGELFF,TGTGCCAGCAGTAGACAAGACGGGGAGCTGTTTTTT
TRBV15,.,TRBJ2-7,.,CATSRPPGHTSSYEQYF,TGTGCCACCAGCAGACCACCGGGACACACTAGCTCCTACGAGCAGTACTTC
TRBV6-4,.,TRBJ1-5,once,CASSREANQPQHF,TGTGCCAGCAGCCGGGAAGCGAATCAGCCCCAGCATTTT